This T cell receptor beta chain is from a study of cytomegalovirus exposure and HLA in healthy donors. Study details: Earlier sequencing of approximately 180 million T cells yielded 120 million or so unique TCR beta sequences.

PCR employed 60 Vbeta and 13 Jbeta primers. The assay was immunoSEQ multiplex PCR, and TCRdb's table has in-frame clones only and misses some. The sample carries fewer than 180,000 clones, about 85% recorded once. Notes on this clone: Its target is not known.

Germline V lookup: CDR1 SGHRS, CDR2 YFSETQ. There are 14 residues in the CDR3. The V end lost 1 base, the J end lost 0 bases, and 8 bases lay between the germline ends. Points from the study as a whole: The authors judged a highly shared variant cluster likely a sequencing artifact.

The chain links TRBV5-1 to TRBJ2-7, with a weak D call TRBD1 (5 bases). This receptor was taken from a human donor in good health. Sequencing used PBMCs. The CDR3 spells CASSLTGTSYEQYF. The CDR3 region has the DNA TGCGCCAGCAGCTTGACAGGTACCTCCTACGAGCAGTACTTC.